Below are 24 T cell receptor beta chains sequenced from a single sample in a study of T cells after yellow fever vaccination. One entry per CDR3 protein results from TCRdb running MiXCR on the 5' RACE reads. Of 100,000 to 150,000 distinct CDR3 sequences in the sample, about 8.2% are singletons; the top ten hold about 40%. The sample consisted of CD8+ T cells sorted from PBMCs, taken on the day of the yellow fever booster vaccination. The source is a man aged 18-30 years who received the YFV17D yellow fever vaccine.

This clonotype was detected only a few times. The chain has TRBV7-6 and TRBJ2-3; possibly TRBD2 for D (7 bases). Germline V gene lookup returns CDR1 SGHVS and CDR2 FNYEAQ. CDR3 length: 12 amino acids. V was shortened by 5 bases and J by 11 bases, with 14 bases between the two germline ends. The CDR3 spells CASSPGGGRQYF. In nucleotides, the CDR3 is TGTGCCAGCAGCCCTGGGGGGGGCCGGCAGTATTTT.

The chain couples TRBV4-3 to TRBJ1-2, with 7 bases that match TRBD1. From germline, CDR1 is LGHNA and CDR2 YSLEER. The trim removed 3 bases at V and 3 bases at J, leaving 10 bases unmatched. The CDR3 runs to 16 residues. CDR3 nucleotide sequence: TGCGCCAGCAGCCAGGGACAGCCCCACGCCGACTATGGCTACACCTTC. Protein sequence: CASSQGQPHADYGYTF.

The chain has TRBV19 and TRBJ1-5, with D perhaps TRBD1 (6 bases). V was cut by 8 bases and J by 7 bases, with 15 bases left in between. Germline V gene data show CDR1 as LNHDA and CDR2 as SQIVND (reference sequence). The CDR3 covers 13 residues. CDR3 nucleotide sequence: TGTGCCAGTGGCGGGGGGCAATGGCAGCCCCAGCATTTT. It translates to CASGGGQWQPQHF.

This chain connects TRBV3-1 to TRBJ2-5; no firm D call. CDR1 LGHDT and CDR2 YNNKEL come from the germline V gene (reference sequence). The V end was cut by 6 bases, the J end by 3 bases, with 11 bases between. The CDR3 consists of 13 residues. CDR3 nucleotides: TGTGCCAGCAGATCTGACCCTGAAGAGACCCAGTACTTC. It translates to CASRSDPEETQYF.

This clonotype was seen a few times. The chain joins TRBV12-3 or TRBV12-4 to TRBJ2-3, with a possible D match to TRBD2 (5 bases). The length of the CDR3 is 14 residues. Between the trimmed V and J ends, which lost 3 bases and 0 bases, there was a span of 7 bases. The CDR3 DNA reads TGTGCCAGCAGTTTCCAGCGGAGCACAGATACGCAGTATTTT. It codes for CASSFQRSTDTQYF.

In its sample, this clonotype was seen a few times. The chain links TRBV6-2 or TRBV6-3 to TRBJ2-1; D gene unclear. V was clipped by 0 bases and J by 7 bases, with 13 bases between them. The CDR3 has 15 amino acids. Looked up from germline, CDR1 is MNHEY and CDR2 is SVGEGT. The CDR3 is CASSYSIGPGNEQFF. The CDR3 DNA reads as TGTGCCAGCAGTTACTCTATAGGGCCTGGAAATGAGCAGTTCTTC.

The gene calls are TRBV27 and TRBJ1-6, with D tentatively TRBD1 (5 bases). The germline CDR1 and CDR2 sequences are MNHEY and SMNVEV (reference sequence). This CDR3 comprises 14 residues. V lost 6 bases and J lost 3, with 9 bases in between. The CDR3 is CASRVGVYNSPLHF. CDR3 nucleotide sequence: TGTGCCAGCAGGGTAGGGGTCTATAATTCACCCCTCCACTTT.

V and J are TRBV20-1 and TRBJ1-5; D call uncertain. The germline gives CDR1 DFQATT, CDR2 SNEGSKA (reference sequence). The CDR3 extends over 13 amino acids. Trimming took off 0 bases at V and 5 bases at J, with 8 bases between the two ends. The CDR3 is CSARDLAHQPQHF. The DNA for the CDR3 is TGCAGTGCTAGAGATCTGGCCCATCAGCCCCAGCATTTT.

The chain couples TRBV4-1 to TRBJ2-5, with D unclear. Germline loops: CDR1 MGHRA, CDR2 YSYEKL. Trimming pared 0 bases from V and 0 bases from J, leaving 5 bases between. CDR3 length equals 14 residues. The CDR3 coding sequence is TGCGCCAGCAGCCAAGAGGGGTACCAAGAGACCCAGTACTTC. This encodes CASSQEGYQETQYF.

This clonotype appeared a few times. The chain links TRBV2 to TRBJ2-5, with D possibly TRBD1 on 6 matching bases. Germline V gene lookup returns CDR1 SNHLY and CDR2 FYNNEI. CDR3 length: 12 amino acids. V was shortened by 7 bases and J by 2 bases, with 8 bases between the two germline ends. CDR3 loop: CASNGQQETQYF. The CDR3 DNA reads TGTGCCAGCAACGGACAGCAAGAGACCCAGTACTTC.

The rearrangement uses TRBV6-1 and TRBJ1-5, with 7 bases matching TRBD1. The V gene's germline CDR1 is MNHNS and CDR2 SASEGT. This CDR3 spans 18 amino acids. The trim removed 8 bases at V and 0 bases at J, leaving 16 bases unmatched. The CDR3 loop is CASAFLSAGTVSNQPQHF. CDR3 nucleotides: TGTGCCAGCGCATTTCTTTCTGCCGGGACAGTTAGCAATCAGCCCCAGCATTTT.

The rearrangement uses TRBV27 and TRBJ2-1; 7 nucleotides match TRBD1. The CDR3 runs to 12 residues. CDR1 MNHEY and CDR2 SMNVEV come from the germline V gene (reference sequence). V lost 8 bases to trimming and J lost 2 bases; unmatched junction nucleotides: 0. The CDR3 protein is CASGTAYNEQFF. CDR3 DNA sequence: TGTGCCAGCGGGACAGCCTACAATGAGCAGTTCTTC.

The table lists this clonotype with a few counts. This sequence joins TRBV4-2 and TRBJ2-5; possibly TRBD2 for D (7 bases). The CDR3 runs 16 residues. From germline, CDR1 is LGHNA and CDR2 YNFKEQ. V lost 0 bases and J 5 bases, leaving 16 bases between the germline ends. The chain's CDR3 is CASSQDDGGPGETQYF. The CDR3 DNA is TGTGCCAGCAGCCAAGATGACGGGGGGCCGGGTGAGACCCAGTACTTC.

There are many counts of this clonotype. The V call is TRBV4-3, the J call TRBJ2-1; 9 bases fit TRBD2. This CDR3 region has 16 residues. The germline V gene encodes CDR1 LGHNA and CDR2 YSLEER. Trimming at V came to 4 bases and at J to 4 bases, leaving 8 bases not matched to a gene. The CDR3 DNA sequence: TGCGCCAGCAGCCCTCTGGCAGCGGGGGGATACAATGAGCAGTTCTTC. This sequence encodes CASSPLAAGGYNEQFF.

This clonotype was seen only a few times. This chain links TRBV4-1 with TRBJ1-1; a possible D gene is TRBD1 (6 bases). Looked up from germline, CDR1 is MGHRA and CDR2 is YSYEKL. This CDR3 is 15 amino acids long. Trimming left V 1 base short and J 1 base short, with 10 bases between. CDR3 in amino acids: CASSQVEQGNTEAFF. DNA for the CDR3: TGCGCCAGCAGCCAAGTAGAACAGGGGAACACTGAAGCTTTCTTT.

The J gene is TRBJ1-1, the V gene TRBV6-6, with 9 positions matching TRBD1. Germline CDR1 is MNHNY and CDR2 is SVGAGI (reference sequence). The V segment lost 7 bases and the J segment 6 bases; nucleotides outside the gene matches: 9. The CDR3 is 14 amino acids. Written as DNA, the CDR3 is TGTGCCAGCATCATCGGGACAGGGCCGTCTGAAGCTTTCTTT. Protein product: CASIIGTGPSEAFF.

This clonotype was detected only a few times. The genes are TRBV12-3 or TRBV12-4 and TRBJ1-2, with 10 bases identical to TRBD1. The CDR3 sequence is 13 residues long. Trimming cost V 6 bases and J 3 bases; bases outside gene matches: 1. DNA for the CDR3: TGTGCCAGCAGGACAGGGGGCGACTATGGCTACACCTTC. It encodes CASRTGGDYGYTF.

This clonotype was observed at least ten times. The chain has TRBV7-6 and TRBJ2-5; no clear D. V lost 2 bases to trimming and J lost 3 bases, with 13 bases between them. This CDR3 region has 15 residues. The germline V gene has CDR1 SGHVS and CDR2 FNYEAQ. In nucleotides, the CDR3 is TGTGCCAGCAGCTTACGTTTCAGAGACGAAGAGACCCAGTACTTC. It specifies CASSLRFRDEETQYF.

The sample holds a few counts of this clonotype. This chain joins TRBV7-9 and TRBJ1-6; 9 bases map to TRBD1. V lost 7 bases and J lost 8; bases outside the gene matches: 6. This CDR3 has 14 residues. Germline V gives CDR1 SEHNR, CDR2 FQNEAQ (reference sequence). The CDR3 is CASNPGQGHSPLHF. CDR3 sequence (DNA): TGTGCCAGCAACCCGGGACAGGGCCATTCACCCCTCCACTTT.

The rearrangement uses TRBV4-3 and TRBJ1-1, with 8 bases lining up with TRBD1. The CDR3 is 17 amino acids. CDR1 and CDR2 from the germline V gene are LGHNA and YSLEER. Trimming took 2 bases from V and 1 from J; bases not matched to a gene: 9. CDR3 nucleotide sequence: TGCGCCAGCAGCCAAAGTAACCTGGGACAGGAGAACACTGAAGCTTTCTTT. This gives the protein CASSQSNLGQENTEAFF.

There are many counts of this clonotype. The chain couples TRBV5-1 to TRBJ2-7, with D possibly TRBD2 on 5 matching bases. In germline, CDR1 is SGHRS, CDR2 YFSETQ. The CDR3 extends over 15 amino acids. The V end lost 1 base, the J end lost 4 bases, and 15 bases lay between the germline ends. This CDR3 reads CASSLTASRGYEQYF. For the CDR3, the DNA is TGCGCCAGCAGCTTGACCGCTTCCCGGGGTTACGAGCAGTACTTC.

This clonotype appeared a few times. The rearrangement joins TRBV4-2 to TRBJ2-1; 8 nucleotides agree with TRBD1. V shed 0 bases, J shed 2 bases, and the junction held 0 bases outside the gene matches. The CDR3 contains 15 residues. Germline CDR1 reads LGHNA; CDR2 reads YNFKEQ. DNA of the CDR3: TGTGCCAGCAGCCAAGAACAGGGGGCCTACAATGAGCAGTTCTTC. This encodes CASSQEQGAYNEQFF.

The V gene is TRBV7-8, the J gene TRBJ2-7; 8 positions agree with TRBD1. The germline V gene has CDR1 SGHVS and CDR2 FQNEAQ. V was pared by 5 bases and J by 7 bases, with 13 bases of the junction left unmatched. There are 15 residues in the CDR3. This CDR3 is CASSPQGALDLEQYV. The CDR3 DNA reads as TGTGCCAGCAGCCCCCAGGGGGCATTGGACTTAGAGCAGTACGTC.

This clonotype was detected ten times or more. This chain joins TRBV5-1 and TRBJ2-1, with 8 bases fitting TRBD1. The CDR3 spans 13 residues. V was pared by 5 bases and J by 9 bases, with 7 bases of the junction left unmatched. From germline, CDR1 is SGHRS and CDR2 YFSETQ. As DNA, the CDR3 is TGCGCCAGCAGTCCGACAGGGGTCGTTGAGCAGTTCTTC. Translating it yields CASSPTGVVEQFF. The entire variable domain, with the rest obtained from reference TRBV5-1 and TRBJ2-1, is as follows: KAGVTQTPRYLIKTRGQQVTLSCSPISGHRSVSWYQQTPGQGLQFLFEYFSETQRNKGNFPGRFSGRQFSNSRSEMNVSTLELGDSALYLCASSPTGVVEQFFGPGTRLTVL.